This entry describes one T cell receptor beta chain. There is no known antigen for this receptor. No clone much larger than this one lies a single base away; base qualities are absent. The data belong to a study of tumor and adjacent non-tumor tissue in lung cancer (dated by TCRdb to 2016 to 2019). About the investigation overall: The cohort included about eleven adenocarcinoma, a couple of squamous cell carcinoma and 1 small cell lung cancer patients. The approximately 15 patients were aged roughly 31 to 80 years, included ten or so men and 5 women, and had TNM stage I to III disease. In total, sequencing yielded over 95 million productive TCRbeta reads, which works out to an average of about 4 million reads per sample. The study compared bulk TCRbeta repertoires between lung tumor tissue and matched distant non-tumor lung tissue from 15 lung cancer patients. For each patient, one tumor sample and one normal lung sample were taken, giving around 31 paired specimens that underwent TCRbeta CDR3 sequencing. General conclusions and limits of the study: Only about 15 patients were in the cohort, and the authors stated that larger samples and more detailed clinical data are needed. Significantly higher TCR diversity (inverse Simpson) was observed in tumor tissue than in normal lung tissue (about 410 vs 180, P = 0.0075, Mann-Whitney U test). A significantly larger cumulative share of the repertoire was made up by the top 100 clones in normal lung than in tumor tissue. Neither the sequencing platform nor unique molecular identifiers are mentioned in the methods. Younger patients had significantly higher TCR diversity, and higher tumor TCR diversity was associated with shorter overall and disease-free survival. Peripheral blood was not sequenced, so blood TCRbeta repertoires were not examined in the lung cancer patients of the study.

V and J lose 7 bases and 9 bases, and a span of 22 bases separates them. From the cysteine up to the phenylalanine, the CDR3 has a length of 15 residues. Of all the DNA, just the CDR3 is kept, 45 bases in frame from base 1. Bulk unsorted tissue served as the source for RNA extraction, and RNA quality was assessed using a NanoDrop ND-1000 and an Agilent 2100. All donors had newly diagnosed lung cancer, had not received prior chemotherapy, and were admitted for thoracic surgery in China between August and November 2014. Patients with previous radiotherapy or chemotherapy, or with another concurrent cancer, were excluded from the study. Surgical tissue pieces of about 1-2 cm3 were preserved in RNAlater solution and were kept at -80 degrees C until use. Library preparation employed multiplex PCR. Sequenced on an Illumina HiSeq 2500. TCRbeta libraries were built by three rounds of nested PCR using primers (Table S4), following protocols modified from ARM-PCR. Before sequencing, PCR products in the 200-500 bp range were cut out of the gel and cleaned up using the QIAquick gel extraction kit. As for the original processing: Trimmomatic was used to clean the reads, FLASH was used to merge the reads into complete CDR3 sequences, and MiTCR was used to assign the reads to V(D)J germline segments. Clonal diversity was computed as the inverse Simpson's index with VDJtools. In-frame sequences lacking a premature stop codon were counted as productive reads. The public reads were quality trimmed at Q25 with fastp and then assembled into clones with MiXCR by TCRdb, keeping productive beta chains. CDR3 protein duplicates are merged, each entry listing the most common genes and DNA. These V and J calls derive from TCRdb rather than the authors' analysis. Here the sample has approximately 79,000 distinct CDR3 sequences; just under 75% occur a single time. The biggest ten clones account for 8% to 9.5% of the sample.

Sequencing input: lung tumor tissue. This clonotype was obtained from a woman between 40 and 55 years old with non-small cell lung cancer. The rearrangement joined TRBV12-3 or TRBV12-4 to TRBJ2-1; the D assignment is uncertain and may be TRBD1 or TRBD2, with 6 bases supporting each. The sequence in DNA is TGTGCCAGCAATTTTAAGGGGGGAGTAGTCAGTGAGCAGTTCTTC. The encoded protein is CASNFKGGVVSEQFF.